These 16 T cell receptor beta chains came from one sample sequenced in a study of neurological immune-mediated disorders. TCRdb used MiXCR to reprocess the 5' RACE reads, holding one entry per CDR3 protein. The table lists about 92,000 distinct CDR3 sequences, approximately 3.5% of them singletons. The sequenced sample was PBMCs. These receptors came from a woman aged 50 to 60 with multiple sclerosis.

This clonotype has a count of ten or more. The chain employs TRBV12-3 or TRBV12-4 and TRBJ2-1, with 7 positions matching TRBD2. Trimming removed 5 bases from V and 8 bases from J; junction bases left unmatched: 6. CDR3 length: 13 residues. CDR3 region: CASSGLVMHEQFF. The CDR3 DNA reads as TGTGCCAGCAGTGGACTAGTCATGCATGAGCAGTTCTTC.

In its sample, this clonotype was seen many times. The chain joins TRBV10-3 to TRBJ2-5; no definite D call. The length of the CDR3 is 12 residues. The V end lost 0 bases, the J end lost 5 bases, and 4 bases lay between the germline ends. Germline V gives CDR1 ENHRY, CDR2 SYGVKD. In nucleotides, the CDR3 is TGTGCCATCAGTGAGTCTCGGGAGACCCAGTACTTC. This encodes CAISESRETQYF.

This clonotype was recorded at least ten times. V and J are TRBV20-1 and TRBJ2-3; TRBD1 or TRBD2 may be the D gene (5 bases each). V lost 3 bases, J lost 1 base, and 14 bases lay in between. Germline-derived CDR1 and CDR2 are DFQATT and SNEGSKA (reference sequence). This CDR3 comprises 15 residues. The CDR3 DNA reads as TGCAGTGCTAGTGGGGCAGCGGTCCGCACAGATACGCAGTATTTT. It is translated as CSASGAAVRTDTQYF.

This clonotype has a count of ten or more. The chain uses TRBV12-3 or TRBV12-4 and TRBJ2-6; TRBD1 or TRBD2 may be the D gene (5 bases each). V was pared by 3 bases and J by 0 bases, with 12 bases between. The CDR3 is 17 residues long. This CDR3 reads CASSFLGVLSGANVLTF. DNA for the CDR3: TGTGCCAGCAGTTTCTTGGGGGTCCTCTCTGGGGCCAACGTCCTGACTTTC.

This clonotype showed up many times. This chain joins TRBV3-1 and TRBJ2-7; D gene unclear. This CDR3 has 13 residues. The V gene lost 2 bases and the J gene lost 4 bases, with 9 bases spanning the gap. Germline CDR1 reads LGHDT; CDR2 reads YNNKEL (reference sequence). The CDR3, as DNA: TGTGCCAGCAGCCAAACGGACGATTACGAGCAGTACTTC. It is translated as CASSQTDDYEQYF.

Many counts were recorded for this clonotype. V is TRBV5-8 and J is TRBJ2-3; tentative D call: TRBD1 (6 bases). Germline V gene data show CDR1 as SGHTS and CDR2 as YDEGEE. V was shortened by 0 bases and J by 0 bases, with 11 bases between the two germline ends. The CDR3 has 16 amino acids. CDR3 nucleotide sequence: TGTGCCAGCAGCTTGGGGGACACCTATAGCACAGATACGCAGTATTTT. The encoded protein is CASSLGDTYSTDTQYF. Full variable domain (outside the CDR3, taken from reference TRBV5-8 and TRBJ2-3): EAGVTQSPTHLIKTRGQQATLRCSPISGHTSVYWYQQALGLGLQFLLWYDEGEERNRGNFPPRFSGRQFPNYSSELNVNALELEDSALYLCASSLGDTYSTDTQYFGPGTRLTVL.

This clonotype has at least ten counts. The J gene is TRBJ1-6, the V gene TRBV7-9; no reliable D call. The CDR3 length is 14 residues. V shed 6 bases and J shed 7 bases, with 13 bases lying between them. In germline, CDR1 is SEHNR, CDR2 FQNEAQ (reference sequence). This CDR3 is CASRRDGGNSPLHF. The CDR3 bases are TGTGCCAGCAGAAGGGATGGAGGAAATTCACCCCTCCACTTT.

There are many counts of this clonotype. The chain employs TRBV20-1 and TRBJ2-5; D gene uncertain. The V end lost 5 bases, the J end lost 2 bases, and 3 bases lay between the germline ends. Per the germline V gene, CDR1 is DFQATT and CDR2 is SNEGSKA (reference sequence). This CDR3 contains 10 residues. The CDR3 coding sequence is TGCAGTGCTGGGCAAGAGACCCAGTACTTC. Its translation is CSAGQETQYF.

About this clonotype: This may be a read error, as it is one base from a much larger clone. The V gene is TRBV14, the J gene TRBJ1-4; D call uncertain. The V gene's germline CDR1 is SGHDN and CDR2 FVKESK. The CDR3 is 15 amino acids. CDR3 sequence reads: CASSRSSGISETLFF. The DNA of the CDR3 is TGTGCCAGCAGCCGATCCAGCGGTATCTCTGAAACACTGTTTTTT. Full variable domain (outside the CDR3, taken from reference TRBV14 and TRBJ1-4): EAGVTQFPSHSVIEKGQTVTLRCDPISGHDNLYWYRRVMGKEIKFLLHFVKESKQDESGMPNNRFLAERTGGTYSTLKVQPAELEDSGVYFCASSRSSGISETLFFGSGTQLSVL.

This clonotype appeared many times. This rearrangement joins TRBV20-1 to TRBJ2-5, with 9 bases identical to TRBD2. V shed 1 base, J shed 6 bases, and the junction held 12 bases outside the gene matches. Germline lookup yields CDR1 DFQATT and CDR2 SNEGSKA (reference sequence). The CDR3 covers 16 residues. The CDR3 protein is CSARGGSGGAGKTQYF. In nucleotides, the CDR3 is TGCAGTGCTAGAGGTGGTAGCGGGGGCGCAGGGAAGACCCAGTACTTC.

This clonotype was recorded many times. The genes are TRBV13 and TRBJ2-5; 7 bases line up with TRBD1. With V trimmed by 4 bases and J by 0 bases, 5 bases remained unmatched. The CDR3 is 15 amino acids. CDR1 and CDR2 from the germline V gene are PRHDT and FYEKMQ (reference sequence). CDR3 sequence: CASSSDREYQETQYF. CDR3 DNA: TGTGCCAGCAGCTCCGACAGGGAGTACCAAGAGACCCAGTACTTC.

This clonotype occurred many times. This chain joins TRBV20-1 and TRBJ2-7, with D possibly being TRBD2 (5 bases). In germline, CDR1 is DFQATT, CDR2 SNEGSKA (reference sequence). V was shortened by 6 bases and J by 0 bases, with 15 bases between the two germline ends. The CDR3 covers 14 residues. DNA of the CDR3: TGCAGTGCAGCGGACCTACGAAGCTCCTACGAGCAGTACTTC. This codes for CSAADLRSSYEQYF.

This clonotype was seen at least ten times. The V and J genes are TRBV12-3 or TRBV12-4 and TRBJ1-2; D remains unclear. The CDR3 loop spans 12 amino acids. V dropped 1 base and J dropped 4 bases, with 4 bases sitting between them. The CDR3 sequence: CASSLGVYGYTF. In DNA form, the CDR3 reads TGTGCCAGCAGTTTAGGGGTCTATGGCTACACCTTC.

This clonotype was detected ten times or more. The V gene is TRBV20-1, the J gene TRBJ1-6; 10 bases are a match to TRBD1. V shed 1 base and J 7 bases; nucleotides not matched to a gene: 1. This CDR3 has 14 amino acids. Germline CDR1 reads DFQATT; CDR2 reads SNEGSKA (reference sequence). The CDR3 reads CSARGTGGNSPLHF. DNA for the CDR3: TGCAGTGCTAGAGGGACAGGGGGAAATTCACCCCTCCACTTT.

This clonotype has at least ten counts. The chain is built from TRBV18 and TRBJ2-1; TRBD2 is a possible D gene (7 bases). V gave up 3 bases and J gave up 6 bases, with 15 bases separating them. The CDR3 extends over 15 amino acids. Germline CDR1 is KGHSH and CDR2 is LQKENI. CDR3 sequence (DNA): TGTGCCAGCTCACCCACGAGGGGGGGGGCCAATGAGCAGTTCTTC. Translation: CASSPTRGGANEQFF. Full variable domain (missing parts from reference TRBV18 and TRBJ2-1): NAGVMQNPRHLVRRRGQEARLRCSPMKGHSHVYWYRQLPEEGLKFMVYLQKENIIDESGMPKERFSAEFPKEGPSILRIQQVVRGDSAAYFCASSPTRGGANEQFFGPGTRLTVL.

This clonotype appeared many times. J is TRBJ2-3 and V is TRBV7-2; 10 bases match TRBD2. Germline CDR1 is SGHTA and CDR2 is FQGNSA. The length of the CDR3 is 14 residues. The trim removed 3 bases at V and 9 bases at J, leaving 6 bases unmatched. The CDR3 nucleotides are TGTGCCAGCAGCTTCCAACTAGCGGGGCGAACGCAGTATTTT. Translation: CASSFQLAGRTQYF. The variable domain in full, completed from reference TRBV7-2 and TRBJ2-3, reads GAGVSQSPSNKVTEKGKDVELRCDPISGHTALYWYRQSLGQGLEFLIYFQGNSAPDKSGLPSDRFSAERTGGSVSTLTIQRTQQEDSAVYLCASSFQLAGRTQYFGPGTRLTVL.